A single sample gave rise to the 4 T cell receptor beta chains below, sequenced in a study of blood T cell repertoires in COVID-19. Profiling relied on immunoSEQ multiplex PCR, and the TCRdb table lists in-frame clones only, not all of them. The sample comprises about 130,000 clones, about four fifths of which are singletons, and about 9.2% rests with the top ten. Sequencing was carried out using PBMCs or T cells enriched from blood (not recorded which). These receptors all come from a man aged 45-60 years who had recovered from COVID-19.

In DNA, the CDR3 is TGTGCCAGCAGTTCACCAGGGGCTCATTCACCCCTCCACTTT. Protein product: CASSSPGAHSPLHF. The rearrangement uses TRBV6-6 and TRBJ1-6; weak D call: TRBD1 (6 bases). The CDR3 loop spans 14 amino acids. Germline CDR1 MNHNY, CDR2 SVGAGI (reference sequence). V was trimmed by 4 bases and J by 8 bases, leaving 12 bases between them.

This chain connects TRBV4-1 to TRBJ1-6, with a possible D match to TRBD1 (5 bases). Germline assignment: CDR1 MGHRA and CDR2 YSYEKL. The CDR3 runs to 20 residues. Trimming removed 2 bases at V and 8 bases at J, with 28 bases between. For the CDR3, the DNA is TGCGCCAGCAGCCAAATTTTCGCGCCGGGGGATCTTAATTGGTATTCACCCCTCCACTTT. Its protein product is CASSQIFAPGDLNWYSPLHF.

The V call is TRBV2, the J call TRBJ2-1; 8 bases are shared with TRBD1. From germline, CDR1 is SNHLY and CDR2 FYNNEI. This CDR3 is built from 12 residues. V was clipped by 6 bases and J by 9 bases; unmatched bases: 4. CDR3 nucleotide sequence: TGTGCCAGCAGGAGGACAGGGTCTGAGCAGTTCTTC. Protein product: CASRRTGSEQFF.

This clone was picked up one time. This chain joins TRBV7-9 and TRBJ1-5; 8 positions match TRBD1. The CDR3 is 15 amino acids. The germline CDR1 and CDR2 sequences are SEHNR and FQNEAQ (reference sequence). The V segment lost 6 bases and the J segment 4 bases; nucleotides outside the gene matches: 8. Here the CDR3 DNA reads TGTGCCAGCAGATCCGGACAGGGTCTTAATCAGCCCCAGCATTTT. It codes for CASRSGQGLNQPQHF.